The 23 T cell receptor beta chains below were found in one sample sequenced in a study of T cell responses to AZD1222 COVID-19 vaccine. Only in-frame clones appear in the TCRdb table, and some are missing; sequencing was by immunoSEQ multiplex PCR. The table shows some 120,000 clones, with approximately 85% occurring only once. Specimen: peripheral blood, collected on day 0 of AZD1222 vaccination. These TCRs come from an adult in good health.

The chain recombines TRBV2 with TRBJ1-6; D ambiguous. CDR1 SNHLY and CDR2 FYNNEI come from the germline V gene. Deletions cut 7 bases from V and 7 bases from J, with 14 bases between. The CDR3 consists of 14 residues. The CDR3 DNA reads as TGTGCCAGCAAGTTGCAATCCTCGAATTCACCCCTCCACTTT. Amino acid sequence: CASKLQSSNSPLHF.

The chain is built from TRBV6-4 and TRBJ1-3, with D uncertain. The V gene's germline CDR1 is MRHNA and CDR2 SNTAGT. The CDR3 is made up of 15 amino acids. Trimming removed 0 bases at V and 2 bases at J, with 8 bases between. The CDR3 DNA is TGTGCCAGCAGTGACTCGCCAGCTCCTGGAAACACCATATATTTT. Its protein is CASSDSPAPGNTIYF.

CDR3 region: CASSSSGNTGELFF. Written as DNA, the CDR3 is TGCGCCAGCAGCTCTAGCGGCAACACCGGGGAGCTGTTTTTT. This sequence joins TRBV5-1 and TRBJ2-2, with 7 bases aligning to TRBD2. J was trimmed by 2 bases and V by 3 bases; bases with no gene match: 1. CDR1 is SGHRS, CDR2 YFSETQ, per germline. This CDR3 has 14 residues.

There are a few counts of this clone. CDR3 region: CASSPRRGGRATDTQYF. CDR3 sequence (DNA): TGTGCCAGCAGCCCTAGACGGGGCGGGAGGGCAACAGATACGCAGTATTTT. The J gene is TRBJ2-3, the V gene TRBV4-2; 9 bases are shared with TRBD2. The germline V gene encodes CDR1 LGHNA and CDR2 YNFKEQ. The CDR3 has 17 amino acids. The J segment lost 3 bases and the V segment lost 4 bases, leaving 11 bases of the junction unmatched.

The chain couples TRBV7-2 to TRBJ2-2, with 13 bases identical to TRBD2. In germline, CDR1 is SGHTA, CDR2 FQGNSA. CDR3 size: 18 residues. V was pared by 5 bases and J by 6 bases, with 12 bases of the junction left unmatched. The DNA of the CDR3 is TGTGCCAGCAGCGCCGGCAGGACCACTAGCGGGAGGGCCGGGGAGCTGTTTTTT. Encoded protein: CASSAGRTTSGRAGELFF.

The rearrangement joins TRBV11-2 to TRBJ2-7, with D uncertain. The CDR3 has 11 amino acids. Germline lookup yields CDR1 SGHAT and CDR2 FQNNGV. The V end was cut by 2 bases, the J end by 6 bases, with 5 bases between. CDR3 protein: CASSLIFEQYF. CDR3 in DNA: TGTGCCAGCAGCTTAATCTTCGAGCAGTACTTC.

This clone was counted a single time. V usage is TRBV2 and J usage is TRBJ1-6; D is possibly TRBD1 (6 bases). CDR1 and CDR2 from the germline V gene are SNHLY and FYNNEI. The V gene lost 2 bases and the J gene lost 9 bases, with 14 bases spanning the gap. This CDR3 has 15 residues. The CDR3 is CASSETVQGSSPLHF. In nucleotides, the CDR3 is TGTGCCAGCAGTGAAACGGTACAGGGAAGTTCACCCCTCCACTTT.

The V call is TRBV4-1, the J call TRBJ1-4; 8 bases are a match to TRBD1. From germline, CDR1 is MGHRA and CDR2 YSYEKL. The CDR3 has 19 amino acids. J lost 8 bases, V lost 4 bases, and 21 bases had no gene match. CDR3 loop: CASSRTDRGPGTDGEKLFF. Written as DNA, the CDR3 is TGCGCCAGCAGCCGAACTGACAGGGGCCCGGGGACAGATGGCGAAAAACTGTTTTTT.

The gene calls are TRBV12-5 and TRBJ2-1, with TRBD1 matching 7 bases. J was trimmed by 5 bases and V by 6 bases; bases with no gene match: 4. Germline assignment: CDR1 LGHNT and CDR2 FRNRAP. This CDR3 comprises 13 residues. The CDR3 DNA is TGTGCTAGTGGCCAAGGACAGGACAATGAGCAGTTCTTC. Its protein is CASGQGQDNEQFF.

V and J are TRBV7-6 and TRBJ1-5; 7 bases agree with TRBD1. V dropped 5 bases and J dropped 2; count of bases not matched to a gene: 6. CDR1 is SGHVS, CDR2 FNYEAQ, per germline. This CDR3 is built from 15 residues. The DNA of the CDR3 is TGTGCCAGCAGCACCCGACAGGGCGGCAATCAGCCCCAGCATTTT. It codes for CASSTRQGGNQPQHF.

The gene calls are TRBV30 and TRBJ2-1; possible D gene TRBD1, 6 bases. The CDR3 has 13 amino acids. The germline V and J ends were trimmed by 2 bases and 7 bases, with 12 bases remaining between them. Germline V gene sequence: CDR1 GTSNPN, CDR2 SVGIG (reference sequence). CDR3 loop: CAWSTQGLNEQFF. Here the CDR3 DNA reads TGTGCCTGGAGTACGCAGGGGTTAAATGAGCAGTTCTTC. The variable domain in full, with the rest retrieved from reference TRBV30 and TRBJ2-1, is SQTIHQWPATLVQPVGSPLSLECTVEGTSNPNLYWYRQAAGRGLQLLFYSVGIGQISSEVPQNLSASRPQDRQFILSSKKLLLSDSGFYLCAWSTQGLNEQFFGPGTRLTVL.

The chain joins TRBV11-1 to TRBJ2-7; TRBD2 matches 8 bases. V dropped 6 bases and J dropped 0; count of bases not matched to a gene: 7. Germline CDR1 is SGHAT and CDR2 is FQDESV (reference sequence). The CDR3 contains 15 residues. The CDR3 sequence: CASSSSGGLSYEQYF. CDR3 in DNA: TGTGCCAGCAGTTCCAGCGGGGGTCTCTCCTACGAGCAGTACTTC.

The J gene is TRBJ2-4, the V gene TRBV4-2; D possibly corresponds to TRBD2 (6 bases). The germline gives CDR1 LGHNA, CDR2 YNFKEQ. Trimming pared 0 bases from V and 14 bases from J, leaving 17 bases between. CDR3 length equals 14 residues. The CDR3 coding sequence is TGTGCCAGCAGCCAAGACTCCACTGGACTACTTGAGTACTTC. Its protein product is CASSQDSTGLLEYF.

The CDR3: CASSRDRNQPQHF. DNA for the CDR3: TGTGCCAGCAGCCGTGACCGAAATCAGCCCCAGCATTTT. V and J are TRBV7-2 and TRBJ1-5; D call uncertain. V was shortened by 5 bases and J by 4 bases, with 9 bases between the two germline ends. Germline CDR1 reads SGHTA; CDR2 reads FQGNSA. This CDR3 is 13 amino acids long.

A single count supports this clone. V gene TRBV18 combines with J gene TRBJ1-3; D is undetermined. Germline-derived CDR1 and CDR2 are KGHSH and LQKENI. This CDR3 has 16 residues. V was pared by 3 bases and J by 0 bases, with 12 bases between. CDR3 DNA sequence: TGTGCCAGCTCACCGGACCCGCTCCGCTCTGGAAACACCATATATTTT. It encodes CASSPDPLRSGNTIYF. Full variable domain (remainder filled in from reference TRBV18 and TRBJ1-3): NAGVMQNPRHLVRRRGQEARLRCSPMKGHSHVYWYRQLPEEGLKFMVYLQKENIIDESGMPKERFSAEFPKEGPSILRIQQVVRGDSAAYFCASSPDPLRSGNTIYFGEGSWLTVV.

This chain links TRBV14 with TRBJ2-1, with 9 positions matching TRBD2. Unmatched junction bases numbered 9, after V lost 4 bases and J lost 5 bases. The CDR3 length is 16 residues. Germline loops: CDR1 SGHDN, CDR2 FVKESK. The CDR3 sequence is CASSLSGRPRDNEQFF. The CDR3 DNA sequence: TGTGCCAGCAGCCTAAGCGGGAGGCCACGCGACAATGAGCAGTTCTTC.

V gene TRBV5-5 combines with J gene TRBJ1-5; 7 bases agree with TRBD1. In germline, CDR1 is SGHKS, CDR2 YYEKEE (reference sequence). V gave up 0 bases and J gave up 3 bases; unmatched junction bases: 6. The CDR3 is 16 amino acids. This CDR3 reads CASSLEQGRDNQPQHF. The CDR3 DNA reads TGTGCCAGCAGCTTGGAACAGGGGAGAGACAATCAGCCCCAGCATTTT.

V and J are TRBV25-1 and TRBJ1-2; D uncertain. This CDR3 comprises 12 residues. Germline V gene sequence: CDR1 MGHDK, CDR2 SYGVNS. With 3 bases removed from V and 4 bases from J, the gap between germline ends came to 6 bases. The CDR3 region has the DNA TGTGCCAGCAGTGAGGGTAGCTATGGCTACACCTTC. Translated: CASSEGSYGYTF.

V gene TRBV27 combines with J gene TRBJ2-7, with TRBD1 as a possible D gene (6 bases). CDR1 MNHEY and CDR2 SMNVEV come from the germline V gene (reference sequence). The CDR3 runs to 15 residues. Trimming removed 6 bases from V and 3 bases from J, with 18 bases in between. In DNA form, the CDR3 reads TGTGCCAGCAGCTGGCAGGGGCGGCGGAACTACGAGCAGTACTTC. Translated, it gives CASSWQGRRNYEQYF.

This clone occurred once. The genes are TRBV5-4 and TRBJ2-5; possible D gene TRBD2, 7 bases. Per the germline V gene, CDR1 is SGHNT and CDR2 is YYREEE (reference sequence). The CDR3 covers 15 residues. Trimming removed 5 bases from V and 2 bases from J, with 16 bases in between. CDR3 in amino acids: CASSQRGAIQETQYF. The CDR3 nucleotides read TGTGCCAGCAGTCAACGGGGGGCCATACAAGAGACCCAGTACTTC.

A single count supports this clone. The chain employs TRBV19 and TRBJ2-7; tentatively, D is TRBD1 or TRBD2 (5 bases each). CDR1 LNHDA and CDR2 SQIVND come from the germline V gene (reference sequence). V gave up 9 bases and J gave up 7 bases, with 28 bases separating them. This CDR3 spans 16 amino acids. This chain's CDR3 is CASQPEGYSAIGEQYF. The CDR3 coding sequence is TGTGCCAGCCAACCCGAGGGGTACAGCGCGATTGGTGAGCAGTACTTC.

This clone was counted once. The genes are TRBV7-3 and TRBJ1-2; D not certain. Trimming cost V 2 bases and J 8 bases, with 12 bases left between them. The CDR3 has 13 residues. The germline V gene has CDR1 SGHTA and CDR2 FQGTGA. DNA of the CDR3: TGTGCCAGCAGCTTACCAGGACGGACCGGCTACACCTTC. This translates into CASSLPGRTGYTF.

V and J are TRBV28 and TRBJ2-1; TRBD2 matches at 7 bases. This CDR3 has 17 amino acids. Germline CDR1 reads MDHEN; CDR2 reads SYDVKM. Trimming at V came to 6 bases and at J to 6 bases, leaving 17 bases not matched to a gene. This CDR3 reads CASRTEASAGYSNEQFF. CDR3 nucleotides: TGTGCCAGCAGAACGGAGGCTTCAGCGGGATACAGCAATGAGCAGTTCTTC. The whole variable domain, remainder taken from reference TRBV28 and TRBJ2-1, is DVKVTQSSRYLVKRTGEKVFLECVQDMDHENMFWYRQDPGLGLRLIYFSYDVKMKEKGDIPEGYSVSREKKERFSLILESASTNQTSMYLCASRTEASAGYSNEQFFGPGTRLTVL.